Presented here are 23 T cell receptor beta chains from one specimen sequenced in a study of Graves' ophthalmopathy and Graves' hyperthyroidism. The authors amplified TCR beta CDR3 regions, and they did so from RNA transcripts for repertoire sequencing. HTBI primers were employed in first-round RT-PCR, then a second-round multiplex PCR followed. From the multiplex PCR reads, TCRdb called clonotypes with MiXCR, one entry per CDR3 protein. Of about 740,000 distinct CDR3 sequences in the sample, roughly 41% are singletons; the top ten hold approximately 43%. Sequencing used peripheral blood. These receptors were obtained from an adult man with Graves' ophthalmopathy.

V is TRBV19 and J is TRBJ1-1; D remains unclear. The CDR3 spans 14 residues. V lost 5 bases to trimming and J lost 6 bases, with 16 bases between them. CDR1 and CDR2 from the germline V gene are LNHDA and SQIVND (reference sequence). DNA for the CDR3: TGTGCCAGTAGTCACCGCGAAGGTCAGGCTGAAGCTTTCTTT. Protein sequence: CASSHREGQAEAFF.

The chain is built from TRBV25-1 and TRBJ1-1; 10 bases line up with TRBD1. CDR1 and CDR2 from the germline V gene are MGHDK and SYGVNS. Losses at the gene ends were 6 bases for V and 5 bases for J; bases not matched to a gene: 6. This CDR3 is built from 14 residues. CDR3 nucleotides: TGTGCCAGCAGCCCGACAGGGGGCGAAACTGAAGCTTTCTTT. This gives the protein CASSPTGGETEAFF.

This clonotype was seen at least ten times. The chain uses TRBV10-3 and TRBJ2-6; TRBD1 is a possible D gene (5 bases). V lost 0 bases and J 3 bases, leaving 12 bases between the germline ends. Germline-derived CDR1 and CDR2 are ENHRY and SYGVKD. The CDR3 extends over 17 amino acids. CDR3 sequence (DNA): TGTGCCATCAGTGAGTCACCCAGGGTTGGTGGGGCCAACGTCCTGACTTTC. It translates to CAISESPRVGGANVLTF.

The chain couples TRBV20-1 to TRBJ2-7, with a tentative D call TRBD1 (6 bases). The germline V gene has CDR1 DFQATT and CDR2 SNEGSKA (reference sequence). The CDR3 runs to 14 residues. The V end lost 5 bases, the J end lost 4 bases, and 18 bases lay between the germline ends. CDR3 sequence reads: CSAGVQGLKYEQYV. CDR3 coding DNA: TGCAGTGCTGGTGTACAGGGTCTGAAGTACGAGCAGTACGTC.

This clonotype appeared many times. CDR3: CASSSSANTEAFF. CDR3 sequence (DNA): TGTGCCAGCAGTTCTTCCGCGAACACTGAAGCTTTCTTT. The rearrangement uses TRBV9 and TRBJ1-1; D gene ambiguous. V shed 5 bases and J shed 1 base, with 9 bases lying between them. CDR1 and CDR2 (germline): SGDLS, YYNGEE. The CDR3 consists of 13 residues.

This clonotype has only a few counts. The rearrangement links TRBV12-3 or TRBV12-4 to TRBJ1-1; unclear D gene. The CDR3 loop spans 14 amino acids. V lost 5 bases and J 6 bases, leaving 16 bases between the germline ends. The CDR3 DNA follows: TGTGCCAGCAGTAAGGACGGAGCCGAGGCTGAAGCTTTCTTT. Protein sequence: CASSKDGAEAEAFF.

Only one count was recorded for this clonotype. The CDR3 coding sequence is TGCAGCACCGAGCGGGGCCTGTATGGCTACACCTTC. This sequence encodes CSTERGLYGYTF. The chain has TRBV29-1 and TRBJ1-2; D might be TRBD1 (5 bases). The CDR3 totals 12 residues. Germline V lookup: CDR1 SQVTM, CDR2 ANQGSEA. Trimming removed 8 bases at V and 5 bases at J, with 15 bases between.

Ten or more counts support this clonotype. In DNA form, the CDR3 reads TGTGCCATCAGTGAGGGGGTCGGGGAGCTGTTTTTT. The encoded protein is CAISEGVGELFF. The chain uses TRBV10-3 and TRBJ2-2, with no clear D. The ends were cut back, 2 bases at V and 7 bases at J, with 5 bases in the middle. The CDR3 runs 12 residues. CDR1 is ENHRY, CDR2 SYGVKD, per germline.

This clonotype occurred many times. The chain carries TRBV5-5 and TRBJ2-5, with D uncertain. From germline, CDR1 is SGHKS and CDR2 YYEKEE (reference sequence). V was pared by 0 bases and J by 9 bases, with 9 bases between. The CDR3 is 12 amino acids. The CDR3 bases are TGTGCCAGCAGCTTGGCCGTGGGTTCCCAGTACTTC. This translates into CASSLAVGSQYF.

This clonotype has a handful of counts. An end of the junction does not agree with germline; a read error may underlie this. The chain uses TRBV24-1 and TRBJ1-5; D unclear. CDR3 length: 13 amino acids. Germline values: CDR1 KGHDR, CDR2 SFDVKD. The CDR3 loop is CASSYSPDQPQHF. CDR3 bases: TGTGCCAGCAGTTACTCGCCGGATCAGCCCCAGCATTTT.

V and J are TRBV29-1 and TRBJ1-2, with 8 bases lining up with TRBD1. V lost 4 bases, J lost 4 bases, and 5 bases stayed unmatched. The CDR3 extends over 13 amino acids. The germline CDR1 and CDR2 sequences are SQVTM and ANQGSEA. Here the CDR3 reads CSVVGQAFYGYTF. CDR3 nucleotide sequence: TGCAGCGTTGTGGGACAGGCGTTCTATGGCTACACCTTC.

CDR3: CASSSSRDGTYGYTF. CDR3 sequence (DNA): TGCGCCAGCAGCTCCTCCCGGGACGGCACCTATGGCTACACCTTC. The rearrangement uses TRBV5-1 and TRBJ1-2, with D tentatively TRBD1 (5 bases). The CDR3 runs to 15 residues. Germline CDR1 is SGHRS and CDR2 is YFSETQ. V gave up 3 bases and J gave up 4 bases, with 16 bases separating them.

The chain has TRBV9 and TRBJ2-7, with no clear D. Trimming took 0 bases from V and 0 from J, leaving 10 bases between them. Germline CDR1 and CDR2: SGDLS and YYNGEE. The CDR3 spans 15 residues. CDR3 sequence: CASSVGLGSSYEQYF. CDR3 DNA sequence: TGTGCCAGCAGCGTAGGATTGGGCAGCTCCTACGAGCAGTACTTC.

CDR3 bases: TGTGCCAGCAGTTTACAGGGGACAGTCCAAGAGACCCAGTACTTC. The encoded protein is CASSLQGTVQETQYF. The rearrangement uses TRBV12-3 or TRBV12-4 and TRBJ2-5; 7 bases map to TRBD1. The CDR3 runs to 15 residues. The V gene end was trimmed by 2 bases and the J gene end by 1 base; junction bases not matched to a gene: 4.

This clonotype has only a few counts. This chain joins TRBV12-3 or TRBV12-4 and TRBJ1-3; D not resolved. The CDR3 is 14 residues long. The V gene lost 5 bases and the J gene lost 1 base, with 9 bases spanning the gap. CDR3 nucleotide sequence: TGTGCCAGCAGTCCTTGGCAATCTGGAAACACCATATATTTT. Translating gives CASSPWQSGNTIYF.

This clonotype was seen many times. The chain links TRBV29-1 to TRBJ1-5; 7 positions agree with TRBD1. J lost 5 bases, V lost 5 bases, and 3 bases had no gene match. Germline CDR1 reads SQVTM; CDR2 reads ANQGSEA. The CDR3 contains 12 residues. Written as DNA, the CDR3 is TGCAGCGTTCGACAGGGAGATCAGCCCCAGCATTTT. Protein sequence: CSVRQGDQPQHF.

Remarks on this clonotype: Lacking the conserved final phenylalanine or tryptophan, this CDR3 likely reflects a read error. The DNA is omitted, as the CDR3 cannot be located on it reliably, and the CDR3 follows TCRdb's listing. The CDR3 region is CATSRRPRVNY. V usage is TRBV15 and J usage is TRBJ1-4. Germline V gene lookup returns CDR1 LNHNV and CDR2 YYDKDF (reference sequence). The CDR3 has 11 residues if both end residues are counted.

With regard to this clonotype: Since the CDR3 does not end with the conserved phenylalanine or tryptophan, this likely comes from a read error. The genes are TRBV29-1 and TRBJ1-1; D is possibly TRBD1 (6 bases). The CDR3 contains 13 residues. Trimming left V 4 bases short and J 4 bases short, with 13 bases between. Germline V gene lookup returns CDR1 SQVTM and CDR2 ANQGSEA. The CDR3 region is CSVGPEGGTEAFS. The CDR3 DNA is TGCAGCGTTGGACCCGAGGGGGGCACTGAAGCTTTCTCT.

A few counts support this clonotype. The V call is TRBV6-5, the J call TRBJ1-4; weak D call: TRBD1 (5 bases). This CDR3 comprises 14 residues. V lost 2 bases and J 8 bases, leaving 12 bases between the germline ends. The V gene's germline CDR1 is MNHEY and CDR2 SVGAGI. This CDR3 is CASSYAQGAEKLFF. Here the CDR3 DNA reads TGTGCCAGCAGTTACGCTCAGGGTGCGGAAAAACTGTTTTTT.

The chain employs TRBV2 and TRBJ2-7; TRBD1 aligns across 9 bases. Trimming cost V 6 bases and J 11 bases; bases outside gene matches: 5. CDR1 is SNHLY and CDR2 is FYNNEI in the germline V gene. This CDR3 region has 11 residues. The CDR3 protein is CASSQGTGKYF. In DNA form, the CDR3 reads TGTGCCAGCAGCCAAGGGACAGGGAAGTACTTC.

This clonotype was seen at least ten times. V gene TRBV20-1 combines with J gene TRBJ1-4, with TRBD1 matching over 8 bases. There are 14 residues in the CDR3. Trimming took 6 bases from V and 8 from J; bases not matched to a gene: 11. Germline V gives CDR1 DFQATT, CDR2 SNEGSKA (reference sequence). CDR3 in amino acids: CSAQKDRVGEKLFF. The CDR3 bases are TGCAGTGCCCAGAAGGACAGGGTAGGGGAAAAACTGTTTTTT.

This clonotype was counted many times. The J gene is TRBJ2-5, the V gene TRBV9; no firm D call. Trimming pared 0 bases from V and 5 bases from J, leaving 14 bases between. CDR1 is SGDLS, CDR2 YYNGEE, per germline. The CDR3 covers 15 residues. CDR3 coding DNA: TGTGCCAGCAGCGTAGAAGCCGGGTTATGGGAGACCCAGTACTTC. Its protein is CASSVEAGLWETQYF.

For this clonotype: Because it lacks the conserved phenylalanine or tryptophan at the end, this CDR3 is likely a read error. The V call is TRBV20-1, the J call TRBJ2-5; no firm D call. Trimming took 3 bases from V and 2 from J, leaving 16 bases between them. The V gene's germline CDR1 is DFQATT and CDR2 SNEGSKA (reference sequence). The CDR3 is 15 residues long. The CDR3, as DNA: TGCAGTGCTAGCTACGGCCTTCAGTATCAAGAGACCCAGTACTTG. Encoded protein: CSASYGLQYQETQYL.